A selection of T cell receptor beta chains follows, all from one sample in a study of T cells after yellow fever vaccination. MiXCR, run by TCRdb on the 5' RACE reads, gives a single entry per CDR3 protein. There are hundreds of thousands of distinct CDR3 sequences in the sample; 8.7% occur only once, and roughly 18% lies in the top ten. The material was PBMCs, obtained on the day of the first yellow fever vaccination. These receptors were collected from a young man who received the YFV17D yellow fever vaccine. CDR3s include the opening cysteine and the closing phenylalanine or tryptophan. Fields, in order: V gene, J gene, CDR3 protein.

v_call: TRBV20-1; j_call: TRBJ2-5; cdr3_aa: CSARDPASGGVLQETQYF
v_call: TRBV12-3/TRBV12-4; j_call: TRBJ2-7; cdr3_aa: CASSANPGLAGGNEQYF
v_call: TRBV7-9; j_call: TRBJ1-2; cdr3_aa: CASSSRTGGEVGYTF
v_call: TRBV29-1; j_call: TRBJ1-4; cdr3_aa: CSVGQGSNEKLFF
v_call: TRBV7-2; j_call: TRBJ2-3; cdr3_aa: CASSFGPSTDTQYF
v_call: TRBV7-2; j_call: TRBJ2-2; cdr3_aa: CATAVQGQGGTGELFF
v_call: TRBV12-3/TRBV12-4; j_call: TRBJ2-1; cdr3_aa: CASSLRLAAYNEQFF
v_call: TRBV7-9; j_call: TRBJ2-2; cdr3_aa: CASSTGTPSTGELFF
v_call: TRBV6-1; j_call: TRBJ2-3; cdr3_aa: CASSLPGQGPDTQYF
v_call: TRBV7-2; j_call: TRBJ1-1; cdr3_aa: CASSLAQTVNTEAFF
v_call: TRBV28; j_call: TRBJ1-5; cdr3_aa: CASSLGTVYQPQHF
v_call: TRBV7-2; j_call: TRBJ2-1; cdr3_aa: CASRVTGTDYNEQFF